The 29 T cell receptor beta chains reported below all come from one sample, sequenced in a study of T cells in Graves' hyperthyroidism and ophthalmopathy. What was amplified from RNA transcripts were TCR beta CDR3 regions. In the first-round RT-PCR of the TCR CDR3, the HTBI primer set was used. TCRdb analysed the multiplex PCR reads with MiXCR anew, one entry per CDR3 protein. The data contain hundreds of thousands of distinct CDR3 sequences, around 15% of them seen just once; the ten biggest clones take up 3.8%. Source material: blood. The receptors here all came from a woman in her twenties or thirties with Graves' hyperthyroidism.

The rearrangement links TRBV20-1 to TRBJ2-3; tentative D call: TRBD2 (6 bases). The CDR3 totals 14 residues. Germline CDR1 and CDR2: DFQATT and SNEGSKA (reference sequence). The V end lost 3 bases, the J end lost 3 bases, and 13 bases lay between the germline ends. The CDR3: CSASGSKVTDTQYF. As DNA, the CDR3 is TGCAGTGCTAGCGGGAGTAAGGTTACAGATACGCAGTATTTT.

This clonotype was picked up many times. The junction does not match germline at one end; this may be a read error. This sequence joins TRBV6-2 or TRBV6-3 and TRBJ2-3; D gene uncertain. Germline CDR1 is MNHEY and CDR2 is SVGEGT. The CDR3 runs to 8 residues. CDR3 loop: CRTDTQYF. DNA for the CDR3: TGCCGCACAGATACGCAGTATTTT.

The rearrangement uses TRBV20-1 and TRBJ2-5, with no clear D. V lost 4 bases and J 1 base, leaving 10 bases between the germline ends. Germline V gives CDR1 DFQATT, CDR2 SNEGSKA (reference sequence). This CDR3 has 13 residues. The CDR3 DNA follows: TGCAGTGCTAAGGGTGGGTCCCAAGAGACCCAGTACTTC. It encodes CSAKGGSQETQYF.

A word on this clonotype: A much larger clone differs from this one at a single base, so this may be a read error. V and J are TRBV28 and TRBJ2-7; D perhaps matches TRBD2 (5 bases). Germline V gene lookup returns CDR1 MDHEN and CDR2 SYDVKM. The length of the CDR3 is 15 residues. CDR3 region: CASSLWGVRTYERYF. Written as DNA, the CDR3 is TGTGCCAGCAGTTTATGGGGAGTAAGGACCTACGAGCGGTACTTC.

This clonotype was found a few times. The CDR3 DNA follows: TGTGCCAGCAGCTTTACAGGGGGCTACACTGAAGCTTTCTTT. Its protein product is CASSFTGGYTEAFF. This chain links TRBV7-9 with TRBJ1-1, with 9 bases aligning to TRBD1. The CDR3 totals 14 residues. CDR1 and CDR2 (germline): SEHNR, FQNEAQ (reference sequence). Trimming removed 3 bases from V and 3 bases from J; junction bases left unmatched: 2.

In the case of this clonotype: Just one base apart from a much larger clone, this may be a read error. The V call is TRBV29-1, the J call TRBJ2-7; TRBD1 matches 7 bases. Looked up from germline, CDR1 is SQVTM and CDR2 is ANQGSEA. The CDR3 runs to 16 residues. CDR3 region: CGVQKAGWDSSYEQYF. The CDR3 nucleotides read TGCGGCGTGCAGAAGGCCGGATGGGACAGCTCCTACGAGCAGTACTTC.

This clonotype has just a few counts. This chain joins TRBV6-1 and TRBJ2-7; 9 nucleotides match TRBD2. V lost 5 bases and J lost 4; bases outside the gene matches: 12. The length of the CDR3 is 16 residues. Germline CDR1 and CDR2: MNHNS and SASEGT. The DNA of the CDR3 is TGTGCCAGCAGTCTCTTCGGGGCGGGGGGGGGTTACGAGCAGTACTTC. Its protein product is CASSLFGAGGGYEQYF.

This clonotype was counted at least ten times. The chain uses TRBV27 and TRBJ2-7; 9 nucleotides align to TRBD1. The trim removed 6 bases at V and 7 bases at J, leaving 10 bases unmatched. The CDR3 contains 14 residues. Per germline, CDR1 MNHEY and CDR2 SMNVEV (reference sequence). The CDR3 reads CASRPTGGRGEQYF. The CDR3 DNA reads as TGTGCCAGCAGACCGACAGGGGGGAGAGGGGAGCAGTACTTC.

The chain has TRBV24-1 and TRBJ1-1; 7 bases match TRBD1. The CDR3 totals 16 residues. The ends lost 3 bases at V and 2 bases at J; junction bases unmatched: 8. Germline values: CDR1 KGHDR, CDR2 SFDVKD. The CDR3 reads CATSDTTGDTNTEAFF. DNA for the CDR3: TGTGCCACCAGTGATACCACAGGGGATACTAACACTGAAGCTTTCTTT.

The chain combines TRBV18 with TRBJ2-1; possibly TRBD2 for D (6 bases). The CDR3 is 15 amino acids. Germline V gene sequence: CDR1 KGHSH, CDR2 LQKENI. Trimming took 3 bases from V and 5 from J, leaving 14 bases between them. CDR3 protein: CASSPDLGRNNEQFF. The DNA of the CDR3 is TGTGCCAGCTCACCGGACCTCGGGAGAAACAATGAGCAGTTCTTC.

This clonotype was counted many times. This chain joins TRBV29-1 and TRBJ2-4; 7 nucleotides match TRBD1. Germline V gives CDR1 SQVTM, CDR2 ANQGSEA. After removal of 6 bases from V and 5 bases from J, the junction contained 1 base not matched to a gene. This CDR3 is built from 11 residues. In DNA form, the CDR3 reads TGCAGCGTAGGACAGGAAAACATTCAGTACTTC. Translated: CSVGQENIQYF.

This clonotype has a count of ten or more. The chain recombines TRBV18 with TRBJ1-1, with D possibly being TRBD1 (6 bases). This CDR3 region has 16 residues. The V end lost 3 bases, the J end lost 1 base, and 15 bases lay between the germline ends. Germline loops: CDR1 KGHSH, CDR2 LQKENI. The CDR3 sequence is CASSPNLQGGNTEAFF. The CDR3 coding sequence is TGTGCCAGCTCACCTAACCTACAGGGCGGGAACACTGAAGCTTTCTTT.

The chain couples TRBV19 to TRBJ1-4, with no clear D. The CDR3 covers 15 residues. Trimming cost V 3 bases and J 0 bases, with 8 bases left between them. CDR1 and CDR2 (germline): LNHDA, SQIVND (reference sequence). Here the CDR3 reads CASSILGATNEKLFF. The CDR3 coding sequence is TGTGCCAGTAGTATTCTGGGAGCAACTAATGAAAAACTGTTTTTT.

The sample holds a few counts of this clonotype. The chain employs TRBV19 and TRBJ1-6; 8 bases match TRBD1. J lost 9 bases, V lost 8 bases, and 6 bases had no gene match. Per the germline V gene, CDR1 is LNHDA and CDR2 is SQIVND (reference sequence). This CDR3 region has 13 residues. The CDR3 is CASWDRSGSPLHF. As DNA, the CDR3 is TGTGCCAGTTGGGACAGGTCTGGTTCACCCCTCCACTTT.

This clonotype was picked up many times. CDR3 region: CASSLDLLSGEQFF. CDR3 nucleotides: TGCGCCAGCAGCTTGGACCTTCTGTCCGGTGAGCAGTTCTTC. The V gene is TRBV5-1, the J gene TRBJ2-1; no firm D call. The CDR3 runs 14 residues. V was trimmed by 0 bases and J by 9 bases, leaving 13 bases between them. CDR1 SGHRS and CDR2 YFSETQ come from the germline V gene. The full variable domain, its missing parts supplied by reference TRBV5-1 and TRBJ2-1, is KAGVTQTPRYLIKTRGQQVTLSCSPISGHRSVSWYQQTPGQGLQFLFEYFSETQRNKGNFPGRFSGRQFSNSRSEMNVSTLELGDSALYLCASSLDLLSGEQFFGPGTRLTVL.

This clonotype was counted ten times or more. The chain is built from TRBV12-5 and TRBJ2-3; D might be TRBD1 (6 bases). V gave up 6 bases and J gave up 0 bases, with 10 bases separating them. The germline gives CDR1 LGHNT, CDR2 FRNRAP. This CDR3 has 14 residues. CDR3 sequence reads: CASGEQGSTDTQYF. In DNA, the CDR3 is TGTGCTAGTGGCGAACAGGGCAGCACAGATACGCAGTATTTT. The complete variable domain, with remaining parts taken from reference TRBV12-5 and TRBJ2-3, reads DARVTQTPRHKVTEMGQEVTMRCQPILGHNTVFWYRQTMMQGLELLAYFRNRAPLDDSGMPKDRFSAEMPDATLATLKIQPSEPRDSAVYFCASGEQGSTDTQYFGPGTRLTVL.

This clonotype was picked up many times. CDR3 amino acids: CATSAGGIAAEAETQYF. DNA for the CDR3: TGTGCCACCAGCGCGGGGGGGATAGCGGCAGAGGCGGAGACCCAGTACTTC. This chain joins TRBV15 and TRBJ2-5; 9 bases map to TRBD2. CDR3 size: 17 residues. The germline CDR1 and CDR2 sequences are LNHNV and YYDKDF (reference sequence). With 5 bases clipped from V and 5 bases from J, the junction kept 15 bases outside the gene matches.

This clonotype has at least ten counts. The rearrangement uses TRBV2 and TRBJ1-6; the D is unclear. The V end lost 11 bases, the J end lost 10 bases, and 18 bases lay between the germline ends. CDR3 length: 13 residues. Germline V gene data show CDR1 as SNHLY and CDR2 as FYNNEI. CDR3 loop: CAGTPIGKSPLHF. The CDR3 DNA reads TGTGCCGGAACGCCCATCGGGAAGTCACCCCTCCACTTT.

This sequence joins TRBV20-1 and TRBJ1-6; 9 bases match TRBD1. V was pared by 2 bases and J by 9 bases, with 11 bases of the junction left unmatched. The germline gives CDR1 DFQATT, CDR2 SNEGSKA (reference sequence). The CDR3 length is 16 residues. Written as DNA, the CDR3 is TGCAGTGCTAGACCGGGACAGGGAGTTCCCATTTCACCCCTCCACTTT. It specifies CSARPGQGVPISPLHF.

This clonotype was counted between two and nine times. The rearrangement uses TRBV20-1 and TRBJ2-7; D perhaps matches TRBD2 (6 bases). V was trimmed by 2 bases and J by 6 bases, leaving 23 bases between them. Germline V gene lookup returns CDR1 DFQATT and CDR2 SNEGSKA (reference sequence). CDR3 length: 16 residues. CDR3 DNA sequence: TGCAGTGCTAGAAACCCGTTAGGCGGGACGAGTGGCGAGCAGTACTTC. It is translated as CSARNPLGGTSGEQYF.

Many counts were recorded for this clonotype. The chain employs TRBV11-2 and TRBJ2-7; possible D gene TRBD1, 6 bases. Between the trimmed V and J ends, which lost 6 bases and 2 bases, there was a span of 14 bases. The germline V gene encodes CDR1 SGHAT and CDR2 FQNNGV. The CDR3 contains 14 residues. The CDR3 DNA reads as TGTGCCAGCAGTCTAACAGGGATTACCTACGAGCAGTACTTC. Protein product: CASSLTGITYEQYF.

This chain joins TRBV27 and TRBJ2-3; 10 bases are shared with TRBD2. There are 17 residues in the CDR3. The trim removed 5 bases at V and 4 bases at J, leaving 12 bases unmatched. Per the germline V gene, CDR1 is MNHEY and CDR2 is SMNVEV (reference sequence). The CDR3 bases are TGTGCCAGCAGTCTCCAAAGCGGGAGGGCCGAGGCAGATACGCAGTATTTT. Amino acids: CASSLQSGRAEADTQYF.

This clonotype was picked up many times. The V call is TRBV3-1, the J call TRBJ2-5; no firm D call. V was shortened by 5 bases and J by 5 bases, with 15 bases between the two germline ends. Germline V gene lookup returns CDR1 LGHDT and CDR2 YNNKEL (reference sequence). The CDR3 length is 14 residues. CDR3 coding DNA: TGTGCCAGCAGCTCCGGTTCCTCGTGGGAGACCCAGTACTTC. As protein: CASSSGSSWETQYF.

This clonotype was recorded a few times. This rearrangement joins TRBV7-2 to TRBJ2-5; no definite D call. The germline V and J ends were trimmed by 4 bases and 3 bases, with 9 bases remaining between them. From germline, CDR1 is SGHTA and CDR2 FQGNSA. The CDR3 has 13 amino acids. The CDR3 here is CASSSPHKETQYF. CDR3 nucleotide sequence: TGTGCCAGCAGCTCGCCCCATAAAGAGACCCAGTACTTC. Together with reference TRBV7-2 and TRBJ2-5, the CDR3 gives the full variable domain: GAGVSQSPSNKVTEKGKDVELRCDPISGHTALYWYRQSLGQGLEFLIYFQGNSAPDKSGLPSDRFSAERTGGSVSTLTIQRTQQEDSAVYLCASSSPHKETQYFGPGTRLLVL.

This rearrangement joins TRBV3-1 to TRBJ2-7, with TRBD2 matching over 7 bases. Germline trimming cut 4 bases from V and 5 bases from J; bases unmatched to any gene: 14. Germline values: CDR1 LGHDT, CDR2 YNNKEL (reference sequence). The CDR3 spans 16 residues. The CDR3 region has the DNA TGTGCCAGCAGCCCCCGGGGTCGGGGGGAGTGCGACGAGCAGTACTTC. Translation gives CASSPRGRGECDEQYF.

Only a few counts were recorded for this clonotype. The rearrangement joins TRBV19 to TRBJ2-2; 7 bases are shared with TRBD2. The CDR3 runs 14 residues. Germline loops: CDR1 LNHDA, CDR2 SQIVND (reference sequence). Trimming removed 7 bases from V and 7 bases from J; junction bases left unmatched: 9. The DNA of the CDR3 is TGTGCCAGTACGGGGACGGGAGGTCACGGGGAGCTGTTTTTT. It translates to CASTGTGGHGELFF.

This clonotype was counted at least ten times. V is TRBV7-2 and J is TRBJ2-7; 11 bases are shared with TRBD2. The CDR3 is 15 amino acids. Per the germline V gene, CDR1 is SGHTA and CDR2 is FQGNSA. The ends lost 4 bases at V and 3 bases at J; junction bases unmatched: 5. For the CDR3, the DNA is TGTGCCAGCAGCTACTTCGGGACTAGCGGCTACGAGCAGTACTTC. The encoded protein is CASSYFGTSGYEQYF.

This clonotype was counted a few times. This chain links TRBV9 with TRBJ2-1, with D perhaps TRBD2 (6 bases). The CDR3 covers 16 residues. Germline V gives CDR1 SGDLS, CDR2 YYNGEE. V was cut by 0 bases and J by 3 bases, with 13 bases left in between. This CDR3 is CASSVDPSDFYNEQFF. The CDR3 coding sequence is TGTGCCAGCAGCGTAGATCCTAGCGACTTCTACAATGAGCAGTTCTTC.

This clonotype came up many times. The rearrangement uses TRBV12-3 or TRBV12-4 and TRBJ2-2; TRBD1 matches at 12 bases. With V trimmed by 6 bases and J by 1 base, 6 bases remained unmatched. The CDR3 is 17 amino acids. The CDR3 loop is CASSMGQGAWNTGELFF. In DNA, the CDR3 is TGTGCCAGCAGCATGGGACAGGGGGCCTGGAACACCGGGGAGCTGTTTTTT.